This record concerns one T cell receptor (beta chain) sequence. This record comes from a study of cytomegalovirus exposure and HLA in healthy donors. This CDR3 has 18 amino acids. The germline V gene encodes CDR1 PRHDT and CDR2 FYEKMQ (reference sequence). J gave up 2 bases and V 5 bases, and 9 bases lay outside the gene matches. Primers for the PCR totalled 60 Vbeta and 13 Jbeta. Generated by immunoSEQ multiplex PCR, the TCRdb table keeps only in-frame clones and is missing some. In total, the table holds around 44,000 clones. The sequence was obtained from a male donor in good health and CMV-seropositive. The sequenced material came from PBMCs. The chain uses TRBV13 and TRBJ2-3; 14 bases are shared with TRBD2. In nucleotides, the CDR3 is TGTGCCAGCAGCCCAGGGACTAGCGGGGGCTTACTCACAGATACGCAGTATTTT. Its protein is CASSPGTSGGLLTDTQYF. Looking up the rest from reference TRBV13 and TRBJ2-3 gives the full variable domain: AAGVIQSPRHLIKEKRETATLKCYPIPRHDTVYWYQQGPGQDPQFLISFYEKMQSDKGSIPDRFSAQQFSDYHSELNMSSLELGDSALYFCASSPGTSGGLLTDTQYFGPGTRLTVL.